This T cell receptor (beta chain) was documented in a study of blood T cell repertoires in COVID-19. Overall study context: Spain, Italy and the United States supplied samples that represented acute and convalescent COVID-19. PBMCs, B-cell-depleted T cells, or T cells provided the cDNA or gDNA that made up the material.

Authors' data handling: Cell counts per sample came from amplifying reference gene primers. Using immunoSEQ multiplex PCR, the repertoire was profiled, and TCRdb retains in-frame clones only, with some absent. Clone size and the V and J calls come from that table; the DNA yielded D and trimming. Of 150,000 to 200,000 clones in the sample, 84% were seen once. This clone was seen just once. The CDR3 totals 16 residues. Germline values: CDR1 SGHTA, CDR2 FQGTGA. The ends lost 4 bases at V and 2 bases at J; junction bases unmatched: 3. Sample: peripheral blood. The genes are TRBV7-3 and TRBJ2-3; 13 positions agree with TRBD2. The receptor's source is a man aged 35-49 years who had recovered from COVID-19. In DNA, the CDR3 is TGTGCCAGCAGCTCGGGACTAGCGGGACCCACAGATACGCAGTATTTT. Encoded protein: CASSSGLAGPTDTQYF. Drawing the rest from reference TRBV7-3 and TRBJ2-3, the complete variable domain is GAGVSQTPSNKVTEKGKYVELRCDPISGHTALYWYRQSLGQGPEFLIYFQGTGAADDSGLPNDRFFAVRPEGSVSTLKIQRTERGDSAVYLCASSSGLAGPTDTQYFGPGTRLTVL.